The rows below give T cell receptor beta chains drawn from one sample of a study of blood T cell repertoires in COVID-19. The protocol was immunoSEQ multiplex PCR, while the TCRdb copy is restricted to in-frame clones and leaves out a portion. The data contain 300,000 to 400,000 clones, about nine tenths of them seen just once; the ten biggest clones take up around 6%. The sequenced sample consisted of peripheral blood. Receptors were obtained from a woman aged 45-65 years with COVID-19, enrolled during active disease. Both conserved end residues are part of each CDR3. The D gene is left open where the match is weak. Not all rows give a size; the values are once, few, many and, for expanded clones, a class.

v_gene,j_gene,abundance,d_gene,CDR3aa,CDR3nt
TRBV7-2,TRBJ1-5,NA,TRBD1,CASSLATGVDQPQHF,TGTGCCAGCAGCTTAGCGACAGGGGTAGACCAGCCCCAGCATTTT
TRBV5-6,TRBJ2-5,NA,TRBD1,CASSFPKTGGWTQYF,TGTGCCAGCAGCTTCCCGAAGACAGGGGGTTGGACCCAGTACTTC
TRBV29-1,TRBJ2-3,NA,TRBD1,CSVDKTGLLDTQYF,TGCAGCGTTGATAAGACAGGGTTGTTGGATACGCAGTATTTT
TRBV25-1,TRBJ2-3,NA,TRBD1,CASSKRKQGLTDTQYF,TGTGCCAGCAGTAAGCGCAAACAGGGGCTCACAGATACGCAGTATTTT
TRBV23-1,TRBJ2-7,NA,NA,CASSQSWGLYEQYF,TGCGCCAGCAGTCAATCGTGGGGGCTCTACGAGCAGTACTTC
TRBV25-1,TRBJ1-4,NA,NA,CASSEPAGFEKLFF,TGTGCCAGCAGTGAACCCGCAGGGTTTGAAAAACTGTTTTTT
TRBV6-8,TRBJ2-3,NA,TRBD2,CASPHPGTSGRGGLGDTQYF,TGTGCCAGCCCCCATCCCGGGACTAGCGGGAGGGGGGGCTTAGGAGATACGCAGTATTTT
TRBV10-2,TRBJ2-1,NA,TRBD2,CASSAGSGRANEQFF,TGCGCCAGCAGTGCAGGTAGCGGGAGGGCCAATGAGCAGTTCTTC
TRBV14,TRBJ1-4,NA,TRBD1,CATRDSLNEKLFF,TGTGCCACCAGGGACAGCCTTAATGAAAAACTGTTTTTT
TRBV30,TRBJ2-5,NA,NA,CAWSVRGVPQTQYF,TGTGCCTGGAGTGTACGGGGAGTACCCCAGACCCAGTACTTC
TRBV4-1,TRBJ2-2,once,TRBD1,CASSSGTGTTGELFF,TGCGCCAGCAGCTCCGGGACAGGGACCACCGGGGAGCTGTTTTTT
TRBV7-2,TRBJ1-1,once,NA,CASSLVAGLTEAFF,TGTGCCAGCAGCTTAGTGGCGGGTTTGACTGAAGCTTTCTTT
TRBV3-1/TRBV3-2,TRBJ2-7,NA,TRBD2,CASSQGAGYEQYF,TGTGCCAGCAGCCAAGGAGCGGGGTACGAGCAGTACTTC
TRBV27,TRBJ1-4,NA,TRBD1,CASSPGTGLANEKLFF,TGTGCCAGCAGTCCCGGGACAGGGTTGGCTAATGAAAAACTGTTTTTT
TRBV28,TRBJ2-7,NA,TRBD2,CASSFSGTGYSYEQYF,TGTGCCAGCAGTTTCAGCGGGACTGGATACTCCTACGAGCAGTACTTC
TRBV24-1,TRBJ1-4,NA,TRBD1,CATSDAGGPGEKLFF,TGTGCCACCAGTGATGCAGGGGGCCCGGGGGAAAAACTGTTTTTT
TRBV30,TRBJ1-5,few,TRBD1,CAWSAHRGSNQPQHF,TGTGCCTGGAGTGCGCACAGGGGTAGCAATCAGCCCCAGCATTTT
TRBV5-4,TRBJ2-1,NA,NA,CASSLRRGVDEQFF,TGTGCCAGCAGCTTACGGAGGGGCGTCGATGAGCAGTTCTTC
TRBV4-1,TRBJ2-6,NA,TRBD1,CASSQDPGQVFSGANVLTF,TGCGCCAGCAGCCAAGATCCTGGACAGGTGTTCTCTGGGGCCAACGTCCTGACTTTC
TRBV6-5,TRBJ2-2,NA,NA,CASSRLGNTGELFF,TGTGCCAGCAGCAGACTAGGGAACACCGGGGAGCTGTTTTTT
TRBV5-1,TRBJ1-3,NA,NA,CASSLALTASSGNTIYF,TGCGCCAGCAGCTTGGCCTTGACAGCGTCCTCTGGAAACACCATATATTTT
TRBV9,TRBJ2-3,NA,TRBD2,CASSPRRGGLAEATQYF,TGTGCCAGCAGCCCCCGCAGGGGGGGACTAGCAGAAGCGACGCAGTATTTT
TRBV11-3,TRBJ2-3,medium-sized,NA,CASSLATGYATDTQYF,TGTGCCAGCAGCTTAGCAACAGGTTATGCCACAGATACGCAGTATTTT
TRBV5-4,TRBJ2-3,NA,TRBD2,CASSLLRLADSADTQYF,TGTGCCAGCAGCTTGCTTCGACTAGCAGATAGCGCAGATACGCAGTATTTT
TRBV29-1,TRBJ2-3,NA,TRBD2,CSVLRLAGGTDTQYF,TGCAGCGTCCTAAGACTAGCGGGAGGCACAGATACGCAGTATTTT
TRBV4-1,TRBJ1-1,NA,NA,CASTRGTLNTEAFF,TGCGCCAGCACAAGGGGTACACTAAACACTGAAGCTTTCTTT
TRBV5-1,TRBJ1-1,NA,TRBD1,CASSLTPGQGDTEAFF,TGCGCCAGCAGCTTGACCCCCGGACAGGGCGACACTGAAGCTTTCTTT
TRBV6-5,TRBJ1-2,NA,TRBD1,CASGDGTGVYGYTF,TGTGCCAGCGGCGATGGGACAGGAGTCTATGGCTACACCTTC
TRBV5-1,TRBJ2-7,NA,TRBD2,CASSLPAPLAVGDEQYF,TGCGCCAGCAGCTTGCCCGCCCCCCTAGCGGTCGGAGACGAGCAGTACTTC
TRBV9,TRBJ1-4,NA,NA,CASSVDRGGTNEKLFF,TGTGCCAGCAGCGTAGATAGGGGGGGAACTAATGAAAAACTGTTTTTT
TRBV27,TRBJ2-7,few,NA,CASSLLGLNYEQYF,TGTGCCAGCAGTTTATTGGGCTTGAACTACGAGCAGTACTTC
TRBV7-9,TRBJ1-3,NA,NA,CASSYDRSSGNTIYF,TGTGCCAGCAGCTATGACAGAAGCTCTGGAAACACCATATATTTT
TRBV27,TRBJ2-7,NA,TRBD1,CASSSGTGGFYEQYF,TGTGCCAGCAGCTCCGGGACAGGGGGTTTCTACGAGCAGTACTTC
TRBV2,TRBJ2-5,NA,TRBD2,CASSYGLAGGSETQYF,TGTGCCAGCAGTTACGGACTAGCGGGAGGGTCAGAGACCCAGTACTTC
TRBV5-1,TRBJ1-1,few,NA,CASSLAGQGAFF,TGCGCCAGCAGCTTGGCAGGACAAGGAGCTTTCTTT
TRBV6-5,TRBJ1-1,NA,TRBD1,CASDRGENTEAFF,TGTGCCAGTGACAGGGGCGAAAACACTGAAGCTTTCTTT
TRBV7-3,TRBJ2-7,once,NA,CASSSLTFGQNQTYEQYF,TGTGCCAGCAGCTCCTTGACCTTTGGGCAGAACCAAACCTACGAGCAGTACTTC
TRBV12-3/TRBV12-4,TRBJ1-1,few,TRBD1,CASSLYRGLEAFF,TGTGCCAGCAGTTTATACAGGGGCCTTGAAGCTTTCTTT
TRBV5-1,TRBJ1-5,NA,NA,CASSAGDSNQPQHF,TGCGCCAGCAGCGCAGGGGATAGCAATCAGCCCCAGCATTTT
TRBV18,TRBJ1-1,NA,NA,CASSSPPPGVAEAFF,TGTGCCAGCTCTTCTCCACCCCCCGGGGTCGCTGAAGCTTTCTTT
TRBV5-1,TRBJ2-1,NA,TRBD1,CASSFQTGINEQFF,TGCGCCAGCAGCTTCCAGACAGGGATCAATGAGCAGTTCTTC
TRBV7-2,TRBJ1-5,NA,TRBD1,CASSFGTGAYSNQPQHF,TGTGCCAGCAGCTTTGGGACAGGGGCTTATAGCAATCAGCCCCAGCATTTT
TRBV3-1/TRBV3-2,TRBJ2-1,few,TRBD2,CASSSRTRKFF,TGTGCCAGCAGCTCGCGGACTAGGAAGTTCTTC
TRBV5-1,TRBJ2-7,NA,TRBD1,CASSSGQVSYEQYF,TGCGCCAGCAGCTCGGGACAGGTTTCCTACGAGCAGTACTTC
TRBV20-1,TRBJ1-4,NA,NA,CSSRIDEKLFF,TGCAGTTCCCGCATAGATGAAAAACTGTTTTTT
TRBV10-2,TRBJ2-1,NA,TRBD1,CAIKGQYNEQFF,TGCGCCATCAAGGGACAGTACAATGAGCAGTTCTTC
TRBV18,TRBJ1-5,NA,NA,CASSPLPGMGPQHF,TGTGCCAGCTCACCCCTTCCAGGGATGGGGCCCCAGCATTTT